A single T cell receptor (beta chain) is shown here with its context. Its antigen is not yet known. No clone much larger than this one lies a single base away; base qualities are absent. The CDR3 contains 13 residues, cysteine and phenylalanine counted. Of the read, only the CDR3 DNA is kept; its 39 bases are in frame from base 1. For CDR1 and CDR2, the germline V gene (reference sequence) lists MNHEY and SMNVEV. V is cut by 3 bases and J by 9 bases, and the space between the germline ends is 12 bases. The method was 5' RACE. The sequencer was an Illumina HiSeq 2500. A second PCR of roughly 6 to 12 cycles was performed with a sample-barcoded 5' primer and a J-beta primer mix. A template-switch 5' adaptor carrying 12 random nucleotides introduced a unique molecular identifier onto each TCR beta cDNA molecule. At least 2.5 million CDR3-containing paired-end reads were obtained from each sample. The Mint cDNA synthesis kit, primed by a TRBC-specific oligonucleotide, was used to synthesize first-strand cDNA from all RNA. All cDNA was treated with uracil-DNA glycosylase and then went through a first 18-cycle PCR with the universal primers M1SS and BC2_uni_R. As for how the authors treated the data: For normalization, 1 million high-quality reads were randomly selected from each sample, with every read carrying a distinct molecular identifier. Instead of being binned into consensus sequences, reads with shared molecular identifiers were discarded. MiTCR, with a Q25 quality threshold and the strictest error-elimination algorithm, was used for CDR3 identification, clonotype clustering and error correction. A nonparametric unseen species model using Euler transformation provided a lower-bound estimate of total TCR beta diversity. TCRdb reprocessing: public reads trimmed at Q25 with fastp, clones called with MiXCR, in-frame beta chains kept. Entries that share a CDR3 protein sequence are merged under the most common genes and DNA. These V and J calls derive from TCRdb rather than the authors' analysis. The sample table records over 1,200,000 distinct CDR3 sequences; approximately 60% of these occur just once. 6.5% to 8.5% of the sample lies in the top ten.

The data were obtained in a study of blood T cells in healthy people across ages (dated by TCRdb to the mid-2010s). At the level of the whole study: In model experiments, template switching captured about one uniquely barcoded TCR beta cDNA molecule for every two T cells. To avoid experimental bias, donors of different ages were spread randomly across the sequencing lanes. The donors were split into four age groups: young (average 16 years), middle-aged (roughly 42), aged (more than 60) and long-lived (under 85). For two donors (one aged 18 to 30 and one aged 80 or older), the study analyzed two additional independent replicas of 1 million unique cDNA reads from the same blood draw. Age-related changes in TCR beta repertoire diversity were measured in the study by deep sequencing normalized with unique cDNA molecular identifiers.

General study outcomes and caveats: Compared with the aged group, more naive CD4+ T cells, fewer expanded clones and increased TCR diversity were shown by the long-lived group, suggesting age selection. Donor CMV infection status was unknown, potentially confounding age-related changes in expanded clonotypes. Estimates of total diversity based on one million sequenced T cells were regarded as lower bounds and as underestimates. Since profiling was done on bulk unsorted PBMCs, naive and antigen-experienced compartments could not be conclusively compared. Observed TCR beta diversity correlated strongly with the percentage of naive T cells measured by flow cytometry. Observed TCR beta diversity per million T cells fell roughly linearly with age, and a significant reduction was already apparent by age around 40.

Systemically healthy Caucasian individuals from Russia, some 36 in total and aged roughly 6 to 100 years, were included as donors. Each donor gave around 9.9 milliliters of peripheral blood, collected into EDTA-treated Vacutainer tubes. Ficoll-Paque density-gradient centrifugation was used to isolate PBMCs, with at least 6.5 million per sample. Trizol reagent was used to extract total RNA from PBMCs, with at least 6 micrograms per sample. The percentages of naive CD45RAhigh/CD27high T cells were determined by flow cytometry on a PBMC aliquot from every donor. The material sequenced was blood. Rearrangement joined TRBV27 to TRBJ2-1; no D segment can be confidently identified. This receptor was identified in a man between 18 and 29 years old in good health. The DNA is as follows: TGTGCCAGCAGTTTCGCGCGTCTCGGTGAGCAGTTCTTC. It codes for CASSFARLGEQFF.